A selection of T cell receptor beta chains follows, all from one sample in a study of blood T cell repertoires in COVID-19. Sequencing used immunoSEQ multiplex PCR; TCRdb keeps in-frame clones, though not all of them. The sample lists 200,000 to 250,000 clones, around 83% seen once, with approximately 6.2% in the top ten. Sequenced: PBMCs or T cells enriched from blood (not recorded which). The receptor set was obtained from a woman in her thirties or forties who had recovered from COVID-19. Each CDR3 is given with its conserved first and last residue. Each record gives: D gene, J gene, V gene, clone size, CDR3 DNA, CDR3 protein. D genes are given only for firm matches. Clone size is shown for a subset of rows, as once, few, many or a class of expanded clone.

TRBD2,TRBJ2-2,TRBV5-1,-,TGCGCCAGCAGCTTGGCGGGACTAGCGGGAGGGACCGGGGAGCTGTTTTTT,CASSLAGLAGGTGELFF
-,TRBJ2-5,TRBV10-3,few,TGTGCCATCAGACAGGGCCTCCAAGAGACCCAGTACTTC,CAIRQGLQETQYF
TRBD2,TRBJ2-5,TRBV11-2,-,TGTGCCAGCAGCTTAGTGGCGGGAGGGACGGAGACCCAGTACTTC,CASSLVAGGTETQYF
-,TRBJ1-1,TRBV7-2,-,TGTGCCAGCAGCTTACAGGGCTACACTGAAGCTTTCTTT,CASSLQGYTEAFF
-,TRBJ1-4,TRBV27,-,TGTGCCAGCAGTTCGATTATCAGGGGCACTAATGAAAAACTGTTTTTT,CASSSIIRGTNEKLFF
-,TRBJ1-1,TRBV7-3,-,TGTGCCAGCAGCTTTCAGGCGAACACTGAAGCTTTCTTT,CASSFQANTEAFF
TRBD2,TRBJ2-2,TRBV5-4,-,TGTGCCAGCAGCTTGGCTAGCGGGAGGGCCGTCACCGGGGAGCTGTTTTTT,CASSLASGRAVTGELFF
-,TRBJ2-7,TRBV4-2,-,TGTGCCAGCAGCCAAGTGGCGGGCTTCTACGAGCAGTACTTC,CASSQVAGFYEQYF
TRBD2,TRBJ2-2,TRBV20-1,-,TGCAGTGCTAGTAGACTAGCCGACGATTGGGGGACCGGGGAGCTGTTTTTT,CSASRLADDWGTGELFF
-,TRBJ1-2,TRBV19,-,TGTGCCAGTAGTATCAGGCAGGCCGAAGTACTTAACTATGGCTACACCTTC,CASSIRQAEVLNYGYTF
-,TRBJ2-1,TRBV19,-,TGTGCCAGTATGGCGCTGGGCGCCCAGTTCTTC,CASMALGAQFF
-,TRBJ2-1,TRBV18,few,TGTGCCAGCTCATACGGGAGCTCCTACAATGAGCAGTTCTTC,CASSYGSSYNEQFF
TRBD2,TRBJ2-7,TRBV24-1,-,TGTGCCACCAGTGATTCCGCCCCGGGACTAGCGTCCTACGAGCAGTACTTC,CATSDSAPGLASYEQYF
-,TRBJ1-5,TRBV11-2,-,TGTGCCAGCAGCTACAGCGGGGGGCAGGGGCAGCCCCAGCATTTT,CASSYSGGQGQPQHF
-,TRBJ2-3,TRBV12-3/TRBV12-4,-,-,CASSSSADTQYF
-,TRBJ2-3,TRBV11-3,-,TGTGCCAGCAGCCCGGAGGGGACCATCACAGATACGCAGTATTTT,CASSPEGTITDTQYF
-,TRBJ2-5,TRBV7-3,-,TGTGCCAGCAGCTTAACTGGAGTTGGCGAGACCCAGTACTTC,CASSLTGVGETQYF
-,TRBJ1-5,TRBV2,-,TGTGCCAGCAGTGCAGACAGGTTCAATCAGCCCCAGCATTTT,CASSADRFNQPQHF
TRBD1,TRBJ1-5,TRBV6-2/TRBV6-3,-,TGTGCCAGCAGCGGACAGGGGGCACGCAATCAGCCCCAGCATTTT,CASSGQGARNQPQHF
TRBD2,TRBJ2-1,TRBV6-2/TRBV6-3,-,TGTGCCAGCAGACCTAGCGGGGGAAGCTCCTACAATGAGCAGTTCTTC,CASRPSGGSSYNEQFF
TRBD1,TRBJ1-5,TRBV12-5,-,TGTGCTAGTGGTCCCTATAAGCTTTCCCCGGGACAGCCGCATCAGCCCCAGCATTTT,CASGPYKLSPGQPHQPQHF
TRBD1,TRBJ2-2,TRBV6-5,-,TGTGCCACCTCGGCAGGGGGGAACACCGGGGAGCTGTTTTTT,CATSAGGNTGELFF
TRBD1,TRBJ1-2,TRBV5-1,many,TGCGCCAGCAGCGCCGGGACAGGGTGGGGCTACACCTTC,CASSAGTGWGYTF
-,TRBJ2-5,TRBV7-9,-,TGTGCCAGCAGCAATCTAGTCCAAGAGACCCAGTACTTC,CASSNLVQETQYF
TRBD2,TRBJ2-3,TRBV19,-,TGTGCCAGTAATCCGGGAGGGAGATCTTGGGATACGCAGTATTTT,CASNPGGRSWDTQYF
TRBD1,TRBJ2-1,TRBV2,-,TGTGCCACCCAAGGACAGGGGGCGGGGTACAATGAGCAGTTCTTC,CATQGQGAGYNEQFF
-,TRBJ2-5,TRBV7-8,once,TGTGCCAGCAGCCATAACCTGGCTCGCCAAGAGACCCAGTACTTC,CASSHNLARQETQYF
-,TRBJ2-7,TRBV2,-,TGTGCCACCAACAGGGAGAGCTCCTACGAGCAGTACTTC,CATNRESSYEQYF
TRBD2,TRBJ2-2,TRBV9,-,TGTGCCAGCAGCCAGGGACTAGCGGGAGGGGGGTACACCGGGGAGCTGTTTTTT,CASSQGLAGGGYTGELFF
TRBD2,TRBJ2-7,TRBV27,-,TGTGCCAGCAGTTTATCGCGGGGGAACTACGAGCAGTACTTC,CASSLSRGNYEQYF
-,TRBJ1-2,TRBV15,-,TGTGCCACCAGCCGGGGTTACTATGGCTACACCTTC,CATSRGYYGYTF
TRBD1,TRBJ1-3,TRBV9,-,TGTGCCAGCAGCGCCATGGACAGGCCTGGAAACACCATATATTTT,CASSAMDRPGNTIYF
TRBD1,TRBJ2-2,TRBV29-1,-,TGCAGCGTTAAACCACAGGGGGCTAACACCGGGGAGCTGTTTTTT,CSVKPQGANTGELFF
TRBD2,TRBJ2-3,TRBV9,-,TGTGCCAGCAGCCGAACTAGCGGGAGGGGGGGTACGCAGTATTTT,CASSRTSGRGGTQYF
TRBD1,TRBJ2-6,TRBV28,-,TGTGCCAGCAGTTTAGACAGGGGTTCATATGGGGCCAACGTCCTGACTTTC,CASSLDRGSYGANVLTF
-,TRBJ1-4,TRBV7-2,-,TGTGCCAGCAGCTTAGTTACGGGAAAGGAAGAAAAACTGTTTTTT,CASSLVTGKEEKLFF
-,TRBJ1-4,TRBV19,once,TGTGCCAGTAGTATCCTACTATCGGCTAATGAAAAACTGTTTTTT,CASSILLSANEKLFF
TRBD1,TRBJ1-6,TRBV27,-,TGTGCCAGCAGTTCCCGACAGGGGCCAAATTCACCCCTCCACTTT,CASSSRQGPNSPLHF
TRBD2,TRBJ2-3,TRBV7-9,-,TGTGCCAGCAGGTCACTAGCGGGACCGGCAGATACGCAGTATTTT,CASRSLAGPADTQYF
TRBD1,TRBJ2-3,TRBV6-5,-,TGTGCCAGCAGAACGACCCGGGACAGGGCTTTAGGGCAGTATTTT,CASRTTRDRALGQYF
-,TRBJ1-3,TRBV30,few,TGTGCCTGGAGTGCCCAGTCCGGGGTTGGAAACACCATATATTTT,CAWSAQSGVGNTIYF
-,TRBJ1-1,TRBV11-3,-,TGTGCCAGCAGCTCTGGAGAGAGGACTGAAGCTTTCTTT,CASSSGERTEAFF
TRBD1,TRBJ1-5,TRBV18,-,TGTGCCAGCTCACCGGACAGGGGCGGCAATCAGCCCCAGCATTTT,CASSPDRGGNQPQHF
TRBD1,TRBJ1-5,TRBV2,-,TGTGCCAGCAGTCCGCGCTTCCGGGACAGGGATCAGCCCCAGCATTTT,CASSPRFRDRDQPQHF
-,TRBJ2-5,TRBV7-8,-,TGTGCCAGCAGCCTAGGACAGATAGAGACCCAGTACTTC,CASSLGQIETQYF
-,TRBJ1-4,TRBV29-1,-,TGCAGCGTTGCCTCACACGAAGCAACTAATGAAAAACTGTTTTTT,CSVASHEATNEKLFF
TRBD1,TRBJ1-2,TRBV10-3,-,TGTGCCATCAGAAGCACTCCGGGACAGGGCCGAGGCTACACCTTC,CAIRSTPGQGRGYTF
TRBD1,TRBJ1-4,TRBV5-5,-,TGTGCCAGCAGGCGGCAGGGGGGTAATGAAAAACTGTTTTTT,CASRRQGGNEKLFF
TRBD2,TRBJ2-1,TRBV5-1,-,TGCGCCAGCAGCCCCGGGACTAGTCAGTCCAATGAGCAGTTCTTC,CASSPGTSQSNEQFF
-,TRBJ2-3,TRBV2,-,TGTGCCAGCAGTGTGCTTAGCGGGACAGAAAGCACAGATACGCAGTATTTT,CASSVLSGTESTDTQYF
TRBD2,TRBJ2-3,TRBV20-1,-,TGCAGTGCTAGTCTCCAGGGTTTCGGACTAGCTTCACAGGATACGCAGTATTTT,CSASLQGFGLASQDTQYF